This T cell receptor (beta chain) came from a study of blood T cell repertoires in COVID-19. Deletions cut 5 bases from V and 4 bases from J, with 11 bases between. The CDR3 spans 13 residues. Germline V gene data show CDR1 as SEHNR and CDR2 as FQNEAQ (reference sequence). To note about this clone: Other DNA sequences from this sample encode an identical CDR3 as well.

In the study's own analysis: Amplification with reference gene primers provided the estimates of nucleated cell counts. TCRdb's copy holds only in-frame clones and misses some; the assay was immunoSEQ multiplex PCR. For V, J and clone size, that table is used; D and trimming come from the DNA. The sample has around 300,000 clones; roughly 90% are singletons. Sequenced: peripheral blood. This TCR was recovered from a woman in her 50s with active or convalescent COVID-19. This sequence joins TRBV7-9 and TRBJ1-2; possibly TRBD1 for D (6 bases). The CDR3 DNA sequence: TGTGCCAGCAGCCAACAGGGCCCCTATGGCTACACCTTC. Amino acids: CASSQQGPYGYTF. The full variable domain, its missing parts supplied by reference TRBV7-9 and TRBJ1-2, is DTGVSQNPRHKITKRGQNVTFRCDPISEHNRLYWYRQTLGQGPEFLTYFQNEAQLEKSRLLSDRFSAERPKGSFSTLEIQRTEQGDSAMYLCASSQQGPYGYTFGSGTRLTVV.